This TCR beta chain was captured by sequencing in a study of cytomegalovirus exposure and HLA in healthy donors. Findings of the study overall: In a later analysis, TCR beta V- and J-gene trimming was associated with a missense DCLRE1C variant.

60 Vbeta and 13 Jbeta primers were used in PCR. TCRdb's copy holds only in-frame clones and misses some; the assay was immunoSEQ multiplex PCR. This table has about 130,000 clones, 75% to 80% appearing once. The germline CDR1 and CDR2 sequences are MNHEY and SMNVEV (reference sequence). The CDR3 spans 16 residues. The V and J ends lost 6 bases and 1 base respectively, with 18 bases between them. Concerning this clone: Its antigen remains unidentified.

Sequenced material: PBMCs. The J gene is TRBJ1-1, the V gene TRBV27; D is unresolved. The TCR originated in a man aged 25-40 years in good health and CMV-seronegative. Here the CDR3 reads CASRELGRTANTEAFF. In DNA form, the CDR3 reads TGTGCCAGCAGGGAATTGGGGAGGACGGCGAACACTGAAGCTTTCTTT.